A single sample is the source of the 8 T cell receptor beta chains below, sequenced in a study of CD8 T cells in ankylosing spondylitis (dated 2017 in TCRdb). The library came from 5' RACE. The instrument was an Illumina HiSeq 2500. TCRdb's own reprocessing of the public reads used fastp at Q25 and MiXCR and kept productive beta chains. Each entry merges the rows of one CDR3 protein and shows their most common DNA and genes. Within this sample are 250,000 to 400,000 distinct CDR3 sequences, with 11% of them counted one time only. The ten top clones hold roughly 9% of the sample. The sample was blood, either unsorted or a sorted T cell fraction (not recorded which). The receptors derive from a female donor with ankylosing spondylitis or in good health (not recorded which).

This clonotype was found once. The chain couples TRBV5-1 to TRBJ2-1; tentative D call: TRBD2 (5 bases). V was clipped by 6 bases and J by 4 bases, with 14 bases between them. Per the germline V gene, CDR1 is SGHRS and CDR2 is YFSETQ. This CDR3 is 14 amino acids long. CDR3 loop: CASTLEADYNEQFF. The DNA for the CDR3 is TGCGCCAGCACCCTGGAGGCTGATTACAATGAGCAGTTCTTC.

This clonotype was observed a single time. The CDR3 nucleotides are TGTGCCAGCAGCCAATATTCAAGCGGGGCCTCCTACAATGAGCAGTTCTTC. This codes for CASSQYSSGASYNEQFF. V and J are TRBV11-2 and TRBJ2-1; 7 nucleotides line up with TRBD2. The CDR3 has 17 residues. CDR1 is SGHAT and CDR2 is FQNNGV in the germline V gene. Unmatched junction bases numbered 10, after V lost 5 bases and J lost 0 bases.

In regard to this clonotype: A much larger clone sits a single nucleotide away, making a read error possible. Here the CDR3 DNA reads TGCACTGCTACCGGGACCCAAATATACAATGAGCAGTTCTTC. Residues: CTATGTQIYNEQFF. This chain joins TRBV20-1 and TRBJ2-1; the D call may be TRBD1 or TRBD2 (5 bases each). Looked up from germline, CDR1 is DFQATT and CDR2 is SNEGSKA (reference sequence). CDR3 length: 14 amino acids.

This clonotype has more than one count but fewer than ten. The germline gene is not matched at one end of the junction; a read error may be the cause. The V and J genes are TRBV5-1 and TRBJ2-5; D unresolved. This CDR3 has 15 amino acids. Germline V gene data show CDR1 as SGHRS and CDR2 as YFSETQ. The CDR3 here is CSSSLAATLQETQYF. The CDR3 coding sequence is TGCTCCAGCAGCTTGGCGGCCACTCTTCAAGAGACCCAGTACTTC.

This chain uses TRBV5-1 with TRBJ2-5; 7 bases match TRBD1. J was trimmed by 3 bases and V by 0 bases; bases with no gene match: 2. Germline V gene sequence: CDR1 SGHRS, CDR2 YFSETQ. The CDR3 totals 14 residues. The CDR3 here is CASSLGGTEETQYF. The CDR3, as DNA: TGCGCCAGCAGCTTGGGAGGGACAGAAGAGACCCAGTACTTC. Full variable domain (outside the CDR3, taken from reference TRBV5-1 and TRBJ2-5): KAGVTQTPRYLIKTRGQQVTLSCSPISGHRSVSWYQQTPGQGLQFLFEYFSETQRNKGNFPGRFSGRQFSNSRSEMNVSTLELGDSALYLCASSLGGTEETQYFGPGTRLLVL.

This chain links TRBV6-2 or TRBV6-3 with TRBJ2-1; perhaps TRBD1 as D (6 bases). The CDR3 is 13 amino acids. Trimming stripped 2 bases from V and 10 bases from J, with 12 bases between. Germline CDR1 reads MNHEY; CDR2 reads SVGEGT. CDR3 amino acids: CASSYHGTKEQFF. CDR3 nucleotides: TGTGCCAGCAGTTACCACGGGACAAAGGAGCAGTTCTTC.

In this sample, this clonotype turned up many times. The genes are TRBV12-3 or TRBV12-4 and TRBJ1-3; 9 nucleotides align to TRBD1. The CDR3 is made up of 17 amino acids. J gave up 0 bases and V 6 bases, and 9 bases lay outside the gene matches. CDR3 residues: CASSRRGQGVSGNTIYF. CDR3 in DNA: TGTGCCAGCAGCCGACGGGGACAGGGAGTCTCTGGAAACACCATATATTTT.

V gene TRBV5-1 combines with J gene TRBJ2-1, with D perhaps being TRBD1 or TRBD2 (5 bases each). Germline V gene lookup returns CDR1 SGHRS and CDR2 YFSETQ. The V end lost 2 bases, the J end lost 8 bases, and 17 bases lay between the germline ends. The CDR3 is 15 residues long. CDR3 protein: CASSFRDPAPDEQFF. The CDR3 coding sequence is TGCGCCAGCAGCTTCCGGGACCCGGCTCCGGATGAGCAGTTCTTC.